This T cell receptor beta chain was obtained from a study of CD8+ T cells in alopecia areata. Samples from alopecia areata patients were lesional scalp punch biopsies and peripheral blood. The sequencing template was cDNA reverse transcribed from extracted RNA. Clones were read by immunoSEQ multiplex PCR, and TCRdb kept only the in-frame ones, dropping some. Among around 15,000 clones listed, almost 60% were seen once. Regarding the study as a whole: Scalp repertoires also include resident alphabeta T cells from normal skin. Normal scalp showed lower clonality than lesional scalp, especially alopecia totalis/universalis. Mice gave a clearer picture of TCR sharing than patients did, possibly for HLA-related reasons.

Trimming stripped 2 bases from V and 3 bases from J, with 8 bases between. The CDR3 length is 14 residues. CDR1 and CDR2 (germline): MNHNY, SVGAGI (reference sequence). Remarks on this clone: The antigen is unknown.

Input material: skin. The chain is built from TRBV6-6 and TRBJ1-5; D is uncertain. This sequence was found in a human donor with alopecia areata. The CDR3 region has the DNA TGTGCCAGCAGTTACCCGGCTACCAATCAGCCCCAGCATTTT. Translated, it gives CASSYPATNQPQHF.